This TCR beta chain came from a study of spatial heterogeneity in lung cancer. Time point here: sample taken at primary tumor resection. Whole RNA, isolated from tumor, nontumor lung or frozen PBMC, was sequenced without prior sorting. The donors, approximately 66 patients with untreated early-stage non-small cell lung cancer, provided the samples. TCRdb recomputed calls from the 5' RACE reads with MiXCR, one row per CDR3 protein. The sample holds tens of thousands of distinct CDR3 sequences, about 14% seen once. Study conclusions and caveats: Ubiquitous expanded tumor TCRs appeared in blood more at resection than follow-up.

V gave up 2 bases and J gave up 4 bases; unmatched junction bases: 5. Germline lookup yields CDR1 SNHLY and CDR2 FYNNEI. The CDR3 has 15 residues. In the case of this clonotype: The antigen remains unidentified.

The sequence was obtained from a male donor with early-stage non-small cell lung cancer. Sequenced material: PBMCs, taken at surgery. The rearrangement joins TRBV2 to TRBJ2-1; 7 bases agree with TRBD1. CDR3 bases: TGTGCCAGCAGTGAATTGTTACAGGGGTACAATGAGCAGTTCTTC. It is translated as CASSELLQGYNEQFF.